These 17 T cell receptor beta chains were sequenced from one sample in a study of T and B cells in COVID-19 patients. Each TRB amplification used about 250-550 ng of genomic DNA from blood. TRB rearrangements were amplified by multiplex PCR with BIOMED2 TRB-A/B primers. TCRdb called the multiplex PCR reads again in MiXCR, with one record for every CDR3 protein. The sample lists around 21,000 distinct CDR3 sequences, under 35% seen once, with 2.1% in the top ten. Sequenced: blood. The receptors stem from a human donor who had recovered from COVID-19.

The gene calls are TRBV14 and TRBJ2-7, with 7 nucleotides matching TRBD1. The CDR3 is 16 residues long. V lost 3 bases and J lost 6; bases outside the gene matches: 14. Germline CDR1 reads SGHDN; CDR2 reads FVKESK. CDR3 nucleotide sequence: TGTGCCAGCAGCCAGGGCAGGGCGCGACAGGGTGGCGAGCAGTACTTC. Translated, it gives CASSQGRARQGGEQYF.

The CDR3 region is CASSPETSGYQETQYF. CDR3 DNA sequence: TGTGCCAGCAGCCCGGAGACTAGCGGGTACCAAGAGACCCAGTACTTC. The chain couples TRBV5-6 to TRBJ2-5; 10 positions agree with TRBD2. J was trimmed by 0 bases and V by 4 bases; bases with no gene match: 6. The CDR3 totals 16 residues. Per the germline V gene, CDR1 is SGHDT and CDR2 is YYEEEE. Full variable domain (rest looked up from reference TRBV5-6 and TRBJ2-5): DAGVTQSPTHLIKTRGQQVTLRCSPKSGHDTVSWYQQALGQGPQFIFQYYEEEERQRGNFPDRFSGHQFPNYSSELNVNALLLGDSALYLCASSPETSGYQETQYFGPGTRLLVL.

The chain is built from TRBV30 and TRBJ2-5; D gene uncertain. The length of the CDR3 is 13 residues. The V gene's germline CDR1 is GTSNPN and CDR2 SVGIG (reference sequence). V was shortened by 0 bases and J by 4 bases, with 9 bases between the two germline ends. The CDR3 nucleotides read TGTGCCTGGAGTGTAGCCGGGCGAGAGACCCAGTACTTC. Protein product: CAWSVAGRETQYF. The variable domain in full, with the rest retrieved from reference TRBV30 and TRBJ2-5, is SQTIHQWPATLVQPVGSPLSLECTVEGTSNPNLYWYRQAAGRGLQLLFYSVGIGQISSEVPQNLSASRPQDRQFILSSKKLLLSDSGFYLCAWSVAGRETQYFGPGTRLLVL.

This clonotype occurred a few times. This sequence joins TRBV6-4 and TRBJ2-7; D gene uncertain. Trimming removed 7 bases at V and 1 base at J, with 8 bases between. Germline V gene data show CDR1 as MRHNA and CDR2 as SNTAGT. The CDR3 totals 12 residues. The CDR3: CASNPLSYEQYF. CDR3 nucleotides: TGTGCCAGCAATCCCCTTTCCTACGAGCAGTACTTC.

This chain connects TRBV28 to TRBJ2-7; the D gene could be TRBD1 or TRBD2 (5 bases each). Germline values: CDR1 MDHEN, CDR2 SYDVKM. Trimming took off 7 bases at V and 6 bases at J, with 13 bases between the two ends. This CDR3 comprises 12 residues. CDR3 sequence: CASMESGREQYF. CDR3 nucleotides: TGTGCCAGCATGGAATCGGGGCGCGAGCAGTACTTC.

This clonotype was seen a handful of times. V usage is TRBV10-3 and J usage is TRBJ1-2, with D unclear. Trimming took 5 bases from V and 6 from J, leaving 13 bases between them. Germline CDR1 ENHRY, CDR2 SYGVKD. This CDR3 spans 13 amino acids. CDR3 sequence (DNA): TGTGCCATCAGTACGGACGGTCGGGATGGCTACACCTTC. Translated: CAISTDGRDGYTF.

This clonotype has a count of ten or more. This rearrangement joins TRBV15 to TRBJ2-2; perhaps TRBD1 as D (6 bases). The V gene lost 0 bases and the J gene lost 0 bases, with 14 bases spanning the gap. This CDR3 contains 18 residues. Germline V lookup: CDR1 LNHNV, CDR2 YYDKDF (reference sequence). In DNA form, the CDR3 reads TGTGCCACCAGCAGAGACCTTTTCGGGACAACGAACACCGGGGAGCTGTTTTTT. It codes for CATSRDLFGTTNTGELFF.

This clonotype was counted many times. The CDR3 is CASRYDRGSDTQYF. The DNA of the CDR3 is TGTGCCAGCAGGTATGACAGGGGCTCAGATACGCAGTATTTT. The chain has TRBV5-4 and TRBJ2-3; 8 nucleotides agree with TRBD1. The CDR3 spans 14 residues. Germline V gene lookup returns CDR1 SGHNT and CDR2 YYREEE (reference sequence). The junction had 6 bases not matched to a gene; V was cut back by 5 bases and J by 4 bases.

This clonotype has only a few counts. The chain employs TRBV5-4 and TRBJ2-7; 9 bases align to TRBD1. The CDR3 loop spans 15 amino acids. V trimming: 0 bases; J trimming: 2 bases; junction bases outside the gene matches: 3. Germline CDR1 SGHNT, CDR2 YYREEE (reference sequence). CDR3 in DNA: TGTGCCAGCAGCTTGGGACAGGGGGGAACCTACGAGCAGTACTTC. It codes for CASSLGQGGTYEQYF.

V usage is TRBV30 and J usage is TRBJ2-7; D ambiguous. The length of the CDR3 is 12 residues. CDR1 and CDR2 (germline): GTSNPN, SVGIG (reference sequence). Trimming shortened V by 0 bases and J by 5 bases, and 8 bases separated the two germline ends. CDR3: CAWSVTAHEQYF. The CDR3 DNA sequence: TGTGCCTGGAGTGTTACAGCCCACGAGCAGTACTTC.

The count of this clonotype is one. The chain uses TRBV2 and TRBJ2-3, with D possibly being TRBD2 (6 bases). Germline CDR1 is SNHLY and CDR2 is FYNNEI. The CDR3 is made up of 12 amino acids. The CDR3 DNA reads TGTGCGGGCGGGGAGGCCACATCTACGCAGTATTTT. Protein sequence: CAGGEATSTQYF.

DNA of the CDR3: TGTGCCAGCTCAACGGGACAGGGAGGGAATCAGCCCCAGCATTTT. This translates into CASSTGQGGNQPQHF. The V and J genes are TRBV18 and TRBJ1-5, with 9 bases identical to TRBD1. The germline CDR1 and CDR2 sequences are KGHSH and LQKENI. The CDR3 spans 15 residues. V dropped 5 bases and J dropped 4; count of bases not matched to a gene: 6. Full variable domain (missing parts from reference TRBV18 and TRBJ1-5): NAGVMQNPRHLVRRRGQEARLRCSPMKGHSHVYWYRQLPEEGLKFMVYLQKENIIDESGMPKERFSAEFPKEGPSILRIQQVVRGDSAAYFCASSTGQGGNQPQHFGDGTRLSIL.

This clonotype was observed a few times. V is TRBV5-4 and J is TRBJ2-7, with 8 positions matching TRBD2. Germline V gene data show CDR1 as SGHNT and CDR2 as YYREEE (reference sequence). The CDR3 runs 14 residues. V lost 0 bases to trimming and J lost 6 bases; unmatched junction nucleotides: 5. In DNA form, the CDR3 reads TGTGCCAGCAGCTTGGGGGGACTAGGGCTCGAGCAGTACTTC. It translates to CASSLGGLGLEQYF.

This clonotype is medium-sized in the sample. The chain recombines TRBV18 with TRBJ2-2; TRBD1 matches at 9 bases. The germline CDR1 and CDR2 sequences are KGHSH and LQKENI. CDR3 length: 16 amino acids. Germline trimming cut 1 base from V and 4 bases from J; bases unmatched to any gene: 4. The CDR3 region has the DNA TGTGCCAGCTCACCACAAACAGGGGGCGTCACCGGGGAGCTGTTTTTT. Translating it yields CASSPQTGGVTGELFF.

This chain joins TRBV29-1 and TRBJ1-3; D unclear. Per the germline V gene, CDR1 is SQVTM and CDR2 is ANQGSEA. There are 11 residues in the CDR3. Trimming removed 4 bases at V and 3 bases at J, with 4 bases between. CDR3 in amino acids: CSVGGGNTIYF. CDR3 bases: TGCAGCGTTGGGGGTGGAAACACCATATATTTT.

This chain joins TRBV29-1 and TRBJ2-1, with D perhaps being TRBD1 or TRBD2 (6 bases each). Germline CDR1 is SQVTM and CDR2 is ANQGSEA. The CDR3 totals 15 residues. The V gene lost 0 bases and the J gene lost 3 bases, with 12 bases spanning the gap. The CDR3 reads CSVEEGASDYNEQFF. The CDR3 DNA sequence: TGCAGCGTTGAAGAGGGGGCTAGCGACTACAATGAGCAGTTCTTC.

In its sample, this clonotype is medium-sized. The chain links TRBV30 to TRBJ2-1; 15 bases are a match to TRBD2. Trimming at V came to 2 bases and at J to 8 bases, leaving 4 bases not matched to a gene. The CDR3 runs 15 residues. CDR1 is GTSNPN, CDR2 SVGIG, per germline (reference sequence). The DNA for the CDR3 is TGTGCCTGGAGTCTGGGACTAGCGGGGGGCGATGAGCAGTTCTTC. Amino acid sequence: CAWSLGLAGGDEQFF.